The 18 T cell receptor beta chains below were found in one sample sequenced in a study of regulatory T cells in long-lasting Graves disease. Time point: newly diagnosed GD, antithyroid drugs for less than 3 months. Generation of the TCR library employed RNA extracted from PBMCs. Building of the TCR beta libraries involved iRepertoire HTBI primers and Arm-PCR of CDR3 regions. TCRdb called the multiplex PCR reads again in MiXCR, with one record for every CDR3 protein. Here the sample spans a few hundred thousand distinct CDR3 sequences, around 21% being singletons. Here the sequenced sample was peripheral blood mononuclear cells (PBMCs), taken at new diagnosis, from a patient treated with antithyroid drugs. These TCRs come from a female donor with Graves disease.

This clonotype showed up just a few times. The chain is built from TRBV2 and TRBJ2-1; 7 nucleotides line up with TRBD2. J was trimmed by 0 bases and V by 6 bases; bases with no gene match: 5. This CDR3 is 15 amino acids long. Germline V lookup: CDR1 SNHLY, CDR2 FYNNEI. CDR3 nucleotides: TGTGCCAGCAGCGTCCTAGCGGACTCCTACAATGAGCAGTTCTTC. It yields the protein CASSVLADSYNEQFF.

Many counts were recorded for this clonotype. The chain couples TRBV5-6 to TRBJ2-3; D uncertain. V was pared by 4 bases and J by 4 bases, with 4 bases between. CDR3 size: 11 residues. CDR1 is SGHDT and CDR2 is YYEEEE in the germline V gene. CDR3 nucleotide sequence: TGTGCCAGCAGCGCGGCAGATACGCAGTATTTT. Protein sequence: CASSAADTQYF. The variable domain in full, with the rest retrieved from reference TRBV5-6 and TRBJ2-3, is DAGVTQSPTHLIKTRGQQVTLRCSPKSGHDTVSWYQQALGQGPQFIFQYYEEEERQRGNFPDRFSGHQFPNYSSELNVNALLLGDSALYLCASSAADTQYFGPGTRLTVL.

This clonotype appeared many times. The chain uses TRBV12-3 or TRBV12-4 and TRBJ2-5; possible D gene TRBD2, 5 bases. This CDR3 comprises 14 residues. The V and J ends lost 3 bases and 6 bases respectively, with 14 bases between them. The CDR3 region is CASSFGRGSQTQYF. In DNA, the CDR3 is TGTGCCAGCAGTTTCGGCCGGGGAAGTCAGACCCAGTACTTC.

This clonotype showed up many times. This chain connects TRBV7-2 to TRBJ1-1; tentatively, D is TRBD1 (5 bases). Germline lookup yields CDR1 SGHTA and CDR2 FQGNSA. The CDR3 has 13 amino acids. The V end lost 5 bases, the J end lost 4 bases, and 11 bases lay between the germline ends. As DNA, the CDR3 is TGTGCCAGCAGCCTGGGGGGTACCACTGAAGCTTTCTTT. This translates into CASSLGGTTEAFF.

The sample holds one count of this clonotype. A far larger clone is off by one base, so a read error is likely. The CDR3 does not close with the conserved phenylalanine or tryptophan, likely indicating a read error. The chain has TRBV7-8 and TRBJ2-7; a possible D gene is TRBD1 (6 bases). V was cut by 6 bases and J by 0 bases, with 15 bases left in between. The CDR3 consists of 15 residues. CDR1 and CDR2 from the germline V gene are SGHVS and FQNEAQ. CDR3 sequence reads: CASSLSGTSSYEQYL. CDR3 sequence (DNA): TGTGCCAGCAGTTTATCAGGGACAAGCTCCTACGAGCAGTACCTC.

This clonotype was detected many times. The J gene is TRBJ2-2, the V gene TRBV4-3; 8 bases match TRBD2. The trim removed 4 bases at V and 1 base at J, leaving 11 bases unmatched. The CDR3 has 18 amino acids. CDR1 and CDR2 (germline): LGHNA, YSLEER. The CDR3 DNA is TGCGCCAGCAGCCGAAGGACAGTCACTAGCGGGAACACCGGGGAGCTGTTTTTT. This encodes CASSRRTVTSGNTGELFF.

This clonotype was recorded at least ten times. The chain combines TRBV14 with TRBJ2-2; 8 positions agree with TRBD1. V gave up 4 bases and J gave up 4 bases; unmatched junction bases: 2. Germline values: CDR1 SGHDN, CDR2 FVKESK. This CDR3 has 14 amino acids. The CDR3 region is CASSLRGRTGELFF. In nucleotides, the CDR3 is TGTGCCAGCAGCCTCAGGGGGCGCACCGGGGAGCTGTTTTTT.

Concerning this clonotype itself: Lacking the conserved final phenylalanine or tryptophan, this CDR3 likely reflects a read error. The chain links TRBV20-1 to TRBJ2-5; a possible D gene is TRBD2 (7 bases). The germline V gene has CDR1 DFQATT and CDR2 SNEGSKA (reference sequence). Trimming removed 5 bases at V and 5 bases at J, with 15 bases between. The CDR3 runs to 13 residues. The CDR3 protein is CSAGGGETETQYL. In DNA form, the CDR3 reads TGCAGTGCTGGCGGGGGCGAGACGGAGACCCAGTACCTC.

This clonotype was detected many times. Mismatch with germline at one junction end may stem from a read error. This chain uses TRBV7-2 with TRBJ2-5, with 14 bases lining up with TRBD2. Looked up from germline, CDR1 is SGHTA and CDR2 is FQGNSA. This CDR3 is built from 18 residues. The CDR3 reads CASSQDGGLAGGQETQYF. CDR3 bases: TGCGCCAGCAGCCAAGATGGCGGACTAGCGGGGGGCCAAGAGACCCAGTACTTC.

A note on this clonotype: A much larger clonotype is one base distant, so this may be a read error. The rearrangement joins TRBV6-1 to TRBJ2-1, with 10 bases identical to TRBD1. Germline V gene sequence: CDR1 MNHNS, CDR2 SASEGT. The ends lost 6 bases at V and 10 bases at J; junction bases unmatched: 3. CDR3 length: 12 amino acids. CDR3 protein: CASRTGGGEQFF. CDR3 bases: TGTGCCAGCAGGACAGGGGGCGGAGAGCAGTTCTTC.

In its sample, this clonotype was seen many times. V and J are TRBV9 and TRBJ2-2; D may be TRBD1 or TRBD2 (5 bases each). Between the trimmed V and J ends, which lost 0 bases and 3 bases, there was a span of 12 bases. The CDR3 consists of 16 residues. Germline values: CDR1 SGDLS, CDR2 YYNGEE. This CDR3 is CASSVGDARDTGELFF. CDR3 bases: TGTGCCAGCAGCGTAGGGGACGCTCGCGACACCGGGGAGCTGTTTTTT.

In its sample, this clonotype was seen a few times. A read error may account for a junction end that differs from germline. CDR3 in DNA: TGTGCCAGCAGTTCCGGACAGCTCCAGCATTTT. It is translated as CASSSGQLQHF. This chain connects TRBV6-5 to TRBJ1-5, with D possibly being TRBD1 (6 bases). The germline V gene encodes CDR1 MNHEY and CDR2 SVGAGI. CDR3 length: 11 amino acids.

This sequence joins TRBV19 and TRBJ2-6; the D gene is possibly TRBD2 (5 bases). CDR1 is LNHDA, CDR2 SQIVND, per germline (reference sequence). This CDR3 region has 15 residues. The V end was cut by 6 bases, the J end by 2 bases, with 11 bases between. This CDR3 reads CASSMVGAGANVLTF. CDR3 bases: TGTGCCAGTAGCATGGTCGGGGCTGGGGCCAACGTCCTGACTTTC. Full variable domain (rest looked up from reference TRBV19 and TRBJ2-6): DGGITQSPKYLFRKEGQNVTLSCEQNLNHDAMYWYRQDPGQGLRLIYYSQIVNDFQKGDIAEGYSVSREKKESFPLTVTSAQKNPTAFYLCASSMVGAGANVLTFGAGSRLTVL.

This clonotype came up many times. This chain connects TRBV6-2 or TRBV6-3 to TRBJ1-5; D call uncertain. The CDR3 runs to 16 residues. From germline, CDR1 is MNHEY and CDR2 SVGEGT. V lost 7 bases to trimming and J lost 3 bases, with 19 bases between them. The CDR3 DNA reads TGTGCCAGCAACCAACGGTGGCCAAGGGTCAATCAGCCCCAGCATTTT. Translating gives CASNQRWPRVNQPQHF.

This clonotype has a count of ten or more. V gene TRBV3-1 combines with J gene TRBJ1-1, with D unresolved. Germline lookup yields CDR1 LGHDT and CDR2 YNNKEL (reference sequence). The CDR3 covers 15 residues. Trimming took 4 bases from V and 0 from J, leaving 12 bases between them. The CDR3 DNA is TGTGCCAGCAGCCTGGGAATACATGTGAACACTGAAGCTTTCTTT. It is translated as CASSLGIHVNTEAFF.

This rearrangement joins TRBV7-3 to TRBJ2-3, with unresolved D. Germline CDR1 SGHTA, CDR2 FQGTGA. V dropped 3 bases and J dropped 6 bases, with 7 bases sitting between them. CDR3 size: 12 residues. The CDR3 region is CASSFIGDTQYF. CDR3 DNA: TGTGCCAGCAGCTTCATAGGGGATACGCAGTATTTT.

The table lists this clonotype with many counts. The chain has TRBV2 and TRBJ1-6; no clear D. The V gene's germline CDR1 is SNHLY and CDR2 FYNNEI. Trimming took 6 bases from V and 3 from J, leaving 12 bases between them. The CDR3 runs to 15 residues. This CDR3 is CASREGQIYNSPLHF. In DNA form, the CDR3 reads TGTGCCAGCAGAGAGGGTCAGATCTATAATTCACCCCTCCACTTT.

This clonotype has at least ten counts. V gene TRBV20-1 combines with J gene TRBJ2-2, with D possibly called TRBD1 or TRBD2 (7 bases each). The germline V gene encodes CDR1 DFQATT and CDR2 SNEGSKA (reference sequence). The length of the CDR3 is 16 residues. With 5 bases removed from V and 4 bases from J, the gap between germline ends came to 20 bases. CDR3 DNA sequence: TGCAGTGCTCAGGGGGAGGGGCTGAAGGGCACCGGGGAGCTGTTTTTT. Amino acid sequence: CSAQGEGLKGTGELFF.